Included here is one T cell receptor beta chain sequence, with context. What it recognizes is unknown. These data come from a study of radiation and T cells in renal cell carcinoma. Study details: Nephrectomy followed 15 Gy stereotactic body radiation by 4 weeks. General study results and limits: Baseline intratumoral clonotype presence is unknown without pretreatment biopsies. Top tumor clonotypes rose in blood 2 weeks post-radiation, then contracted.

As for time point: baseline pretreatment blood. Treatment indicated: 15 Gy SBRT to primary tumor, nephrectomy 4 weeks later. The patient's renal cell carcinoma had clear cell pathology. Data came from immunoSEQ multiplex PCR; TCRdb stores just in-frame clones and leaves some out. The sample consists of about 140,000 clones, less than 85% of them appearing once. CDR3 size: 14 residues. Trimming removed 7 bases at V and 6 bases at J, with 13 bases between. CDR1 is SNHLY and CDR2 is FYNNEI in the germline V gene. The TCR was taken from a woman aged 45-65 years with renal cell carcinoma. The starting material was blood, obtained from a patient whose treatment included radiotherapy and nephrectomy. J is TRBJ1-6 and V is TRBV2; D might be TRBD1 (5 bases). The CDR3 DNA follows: TGTGCCAGCATGCAGGGAGTATCTAATTCACCCCTCCACTTT. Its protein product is CASMQGVSNSPLHF.